This entry lists 9 T cell receptor beta chains sequenced from one sample in a study of blood T cell repertoires in COVID-19. Profiling relied on immunoSEQ multiplex PCR, and the TCRdb table lists in-frame clones only, not all of them. In the table there are about 76,000 clones, 65% to 90% of which are singletons. Specimen: peripheral blood. These receptors were obtained from a man aged 80 or over with acute or convalescent COVID-19.

The chain has TRBV11-2 and TRBJ1-5, with a weak D call TRBD1 (6 bases). The CDR3 has 14 residues. Per the germline V gene, CDR1 is SGHAT and CDR2 is FQNNGV. With 4 bases removed from V and 9 bases from J, the gap between germline ends came to 16 bases. CDR3 DNA sequence: TGTGCCAGCAGCTCGGGAACAGGGTATGGGCCCCAGCATTTT. This gives the protein CASSSGTGYGPQHF.

V and J are TRBV4-1 and TRBJ2-2, with 8 nucleotides matching TRBD1. J was trimmed by 6 bases and V by 2 bases; bases with no gene match: 11. This CDR3 comprises 17 residues. From germline, CDR1 is MGHRA and CDR2 YSYEKL. DNA of the CDR3: TGCGCCAGCAGCCAATCACCAGGGGGCGGGTGGTCCGGGGAGCTGTTTTTT. Its protein is CASSQSPGGGWSGELFF.

The CDR3 DNA reads as TGTGCTAGTGGTATCACAGGCCGCTGGTCTACTGAAGCTTTCTTT. Protein product: CASGITGRWSTEAFF. The chain couples TRBV12-5 to TRBJ1-1, with D perhaps matching TRBD1 (5 bases). From germline, CDR1 is LGHNT and CDR2 FRNRAP. This CDR3 contains 15 residues. V shed 5 bases and J shed 5 bases, with 18 bases lying between them.

This clone was observed once. This chain uses TRBV5-4 with TRBJ1-1; TRBD1 matches at 8 bases. Germline CDR1 reads SGHNT; CDR2 reads YYREEE (reference sequence). The CDR3 runs to 15 residues. The trim removed 4 bases at V and 1 base at J, leaving 6 bases unmatched. The CDR3: CASSPDRGSNTEAFF. The CDR3 DNA reads as TGTGCCAGCAGCCCCGACAGGGGATCGAACACTGAAGCTTTCTTT.

The chain combines TRBV10-3 with TRBJ2-1; 12 nucleotides align to TRBD2. V was pared by 6 bases and J by 1 base, with 4 bases of the junction left unmatched. The length of the CDR3 is 16 residues. The germline V gene encodes CDR1 ENHRY and CDR2 SYGVKD. Here the CDR3 DNA reads TGTGCCATCAGGGGGACTAGCGGGCGGTCCTACAATGAGCAGTTCTTC. It encodes CAIRGTSGRSYNEQFF.

The rearrangement links TRBV29-1 to TRBJ1-1; D might be TRBD1 (6 bases). CDR1 is SQVTM and CDR2 is ANQGSEA in the germline V gene. The CDR3 is 16 amino acids. The V and J ends lost 4 bases and 0 bases respectively, with 18 bases between them. The CDR3 bases are TGCAGCGTTGTTGGCGGTGGGGGCTTAATGAACACTGAAGCTTTCTTT. Its translation: CSVVGGGGLMNTEAFF.

CDR3 sequence: CASSLHPPSGVETQYF. The CDR3 DNA is TGTGCCAGCAGTCTCCATCCCCCGTCAGGTGTGGAGACCCAGTACTTC. The rearrangement links TRBV11-2 to TRBJ2-5, with D unclear. This CDR3 has 16 residues. Germline CDR1 SGHAT, CDR2 FQNNGV. V gave up 6 bases and J gave up 5 bases, with 22 bases separating them.

The chain uses TRBV2 and TRBJ1-2; D is possibly TRBD1 (6 bases). The germline V gene encodes CDR1 SNHLY and CDR2 FYNNEI. The CDR3 extends over 11 amino acids. Trimming took off 8 bases at V and 7 bases at J, with 11 bases between the two ends. The CDR3 DNA reads TGTGCCAGCCGCACAGGGCCTGGCTACACCTTC. Translating it yields CASRTGPGYTF. Full variable domain (missing parts from reference TRBV2 and TRBJ1-2): EPEVTQTPSHQVTQMGQEVILRCVPISNHLYFYWYRQILGQKVEFLVSFYNNEISEKSEIFDDQFSVERPDGSNFTLKIRSTKLEDSAMYFCASRTGPGYTFGSGTRLTVV.

The rearrangement uses TRBV7-9 and TRBJ1-1, with TRBD1 matching over 7 bases. The CDR3 has 17 residues. Looked up from germline, CDR1 is SEHNR and CDR2 is FQNEAQ (reference sequence). The trim removed 6 bases at V and 0 bases at J, leaving 13 bases unmatched. Here the CDR3 reads CASSPNKGGRMNTEAFF. Written as DNA, the CDR3 is TGTGCCAGCAGTCCAAATAAAGGGGGCAGAATGAACACTGAAGCTTTCTTT. Combining the CDR3 with reference TRBV7-9 and TRBJ1-1 gives the whole variable domain DTGVSQNPRHKITKRGQNVTFRCDPISEHNRLYWYRQTLGQGPEFLTYFQNEAQLEKSRLLSDRFSAERPKGSFSTLEIQRTEQGDSAMYLCASSPNKGGRMNTEAFFGQGTRLTVV.